The T cell receptor beta chain under discussion was sequenced for a study of cytomegalovirus exposure and HLA in healthy donors. Overall study results and limits: It was reportedly the case that the classifier diagnosed cytomegalovirus status with high specificity and sensitivity. In a later analysis, common viral pathogens appeared linked to several of the most significant clusters.

Germline V gene data show CDR1 as SGHTA and CDR2 as FQGNSA. Trimming shortened V by 2 bases and J by 5 bases, and 11 bases separated the two germline ends. The CDR3 loop spans 14 amino acids. Regarding this clone: The target antigen is unknown.

The PCR used 60 Vbeta and 13 Jbeta primers. Profiled with immunoSEQ multiplex PCR; TCRdb holds only in-frame clones, not every one. Across tens of thousands of clones, the top ten clones capture about 3.8% of the sample. This chain links TRBV7-2 with TRBJ2-3, with D possibly matching TRBD1 (5 bases). Source material: PBMCs. This receptor was obtained from a female donor in good health and CMV-seropositive. The CDR3 DNA follows: TGTGCCAGCAGCTTATCTGGGGCAGGAGATACGCAGTATTTT. Its translation: CASSLSGAGDTQYF.